This TCR beta chain came from a study of vaccination effects on CD4 cells after COVID-19. Study overall: Samples collected post-vaccine were obtained a median of 72 days after the second dose.

Assay used: immunoSEQ multiplex PCR; TCRdb lists only in-frame clones, some missing. The data show 14,000 or so clones, with around 79% seen just once and under 30% held by the top ten. Before sequencing took place, the ViraFEST assay used viral peptide pools to expand antigen-specific CD4+ T cells. CD4+ T cells were isolated after less than 13 days of culture. Infection dated between March and December 2020, before the Alpha, Beta and Delta variants reached the United States. The participants, recipients of two vaccine doses, got either BNT162b2 or mRNA-1273. Days 3 and 7 were when half the medium was replaced with IL-2 medium. There are 15 residues in the CDR3. The V and J ends lost 7 bases and 8 bases respectively, with 24 bases between them. Germline values: CDR1 SGHRS, CDR2 YFSETQ. Notes on this clone: Its antigen remains unknown.

The sample here was CD4+ T cells from PBMCs cultured with HCoV-NL63 spike peptides, taken after COVID-19 vaccination. The rearrangement uses TRBV5-1 and TRBJ1-2; D possibly corresponds to TRBD1 (6 bases). The TCR sequence derives from a human donor who had a prior SARS-CoV-2 infection. The CDR3: CASRKQGDGEGGYTF. CDR3 DNA: TGCGCCAGCCGGAAACAGGGAGACGGAGAAGGCGGCTACACCTTC.